The entry below gives a single T cell receptor (beta chain) sequence along with its context. The data were taken from a study of blood T cell repertoires in COVID-19. As for the study in general: PBMCs, B-cell-depleted T cells, or T cells were the source of the cDNA or gDNA that made up the material.

The germline V gene has CDR1 LGHNA and CDR2 YSLEER. Trimming took 5 bases from V and 0 from J, leaving 8 bases between them. The CDR3 consists of 13 residues. Generated by immunoSEQ multiplex PCR, the TCRdb table keeps only in-frame clones and is missing some. The sample has some 370,000 clones; around 87% are singletons. The chain couples TRBV4-3 to TRBJ2-7; D perhaps matches TRBD1 (6 bases). This sequence was found in a woman aged 25-40 years with COVID-19, enrolled during active disease. The sample was peripheral blood. The CDR3 region is CASSWDNSYEQYF. The CDR3 DNA follows: TGCGCCAGCAGCTGGGACAACTCCTACGAGCAGTACTTC.